This is a list of T cell receptor beta chains from one sample in a study of CD8 T cells in Susac syndrome. TCRdb ran MiXCR on the immunoSEQ multiplex PCR reads and lists one entry per CDR3 protein. Of around 180,000 distinct CDR3 sequences listed, approximately 94% are singletons. Sequencing was done on a sample of CD4+ T cells from PBMCs. These receptors were collected from a human donor with multiple sclerosis. Each CDR3 is given with its conserved first and last residue. The D gene is left open where the match is weak. For some rows the clone size is stated as once, few or many, or as a class when expanded; others skip it.

-	few	TRBV30	TRBJ1-5	TGTGCCTGGAGTCCGGGAGGCAATCAGCCCCAGCATTTT	CAWSPGGNQPQHF
TRBD2	-	TRBV2	TRBJ2-5	TGTGCTCCGAGGACGGGGGGGGAGACCCAGTACTTC	CAPRTGGETQYF
-	-	TRBV5-1	TRBJ2-6	TGCGCCAGCAGCTATGGGGCCTCTGGGGCCAACGTCCTGACTTTC	CASSYGASGANVLTF
-	-	TRBV28	TRBJ2-1	TGTGCCAGCAGTCCATTGTGGCAATTCTACAATGAGCAGTTCTTC	CASSPLWQFYNEQFF
-	-	TRBV5-6	TRBJ2-1	TGTGCCAGCAGACCCACAGAACTTTCCTACAATGAGCAGTTCTTC	CASRPTELSYNEQFF
-	-	TRBV25-1	TRBJ1-2	TGTGCCAGCAGTCGTCAGGGAGGATTCAATGGCTACACCTTC	CASSRQGGFNGYTF
-	-	TRBV20-1	TRBJ2-5	TGCAGTGCTAGAGATGACAGGCGGACCCAGTACTTC	CSARDDRRTQYF
-	-	TRBV20-1	TRBJ1-1	TGCAGTGCTAGAGGAGTGGGTGCGAACACTGAAGCTTTCTTT	CSARGVGANTEAFF
-	-	TRBV25-1	TRBJ2-6	TGTGCCAGCAGTGAACGGGGCTCTGGGGCCAACGTCCTGACTTTC	CASSERGSGANVLTF
-	-	TRBV6-2/TRBV6-3	TRBJ1-2	TGTGCCAGCAGTTACTTACCGGACGGCTTGAACTATGGCTACACCTTC	CASSYLPDGLNYGYTF
TRBD1	-	TRBV9	TRBJ2-7	TGTGCCAGCAGCGTAGGACAGGGAAGCCACGAGCAGTACTTC	CASSVGQGSHEQYF
TRBD1	-	TRBV5-1	TRBJ2-3	TGCGCCAGCAGCTTGAAGGTGCAGGGGGCGCGGGATACGCAGTATTTT	CASSLKVQGARDTQYF
-	-	TRBV12-3/TRBV12-4	TRBJ1-5	TGTGCCAGCAGTCCTACCGGAGGGCGGAGTCAACTGGCCCAGCATTTT	CASSPTGGRSQLAQHF
-	-	TRBV14	TRBJ2-5	TGTGCCAGCAGCCAAGCAGCGTTGACAGCTCCCCAGTACTTC	CASSQAALTAPQYF
TRBD1	once	TRBV28	TRBJ2-5	TGTGCCAGCGTTAGGGCGTCAGGGGGTTCGAAGACCCAGTACTTC	CASVRASGGSKTQYF
-	-	TRBV7-9	TRBJ2-5	TGTGCCAGCAGCCTCCTATCGGAGACCCAGTACTTC	CASSLLSETQYF
-	-	TRBV7-2	TRBJ1-5	TGTGCCAGCAGCTTGCAGGGTGGCAATCAGCCCCAGCATTTT	CASSLQGGNQPQHF
-	-	TRBV6-2/TRBV6-3	TRBJ2-5	TGTGCCAGCAGTTCCAGTATGGAGACCCAGTACTTC	CASSSSMETQYF
TRBD1	-	TRBV7-8	TRBJ2-4	TGTGCCAGCAGCTTATGGGCCACCGGGACAGGGGGCGTGCTAGCCAAAAACATTCAGTACTTC	CASSLWATGTGGVLAKNIQYF
-	-	TRBV6-2/TRBV6-3	TRBJ2-3	TGTGCCAGCAGACCCGACGCAACAGATACGCAGTATTTT	CASRPDATDTQYF
TRBD2	-	TRBV20-1	TRBJ2-1	TGCAGTGCTAGAGATCCCAACGGGGCTAGCGGGGGGAATGAGCAGTTCTTC	CSARDPNGASGGNEQFF
TRBD2	-	TRBV3-1	TRBJ2-7	TGTGCCAGCAGCCCCGGGACTAGCGGGTTCTACGAGCAGTACTTC	CASSPGTSGFYEQYF
-	-	TRBV20-1	TRBJ1-5	TGCAGTGCTCGAGGCGACACGTTTGGTCTAGGGCCCCAGCATTTT	CSARGDTFGLGPQHF
TRBD1	-	TRBV20-1	TRBJ1-1	TGCAGTGCTTCCCCGGGGGGGACAGGAGCTTTCTTT	CSASPGGTGAFF
-	-	TRBV6-4	TRBJ2-1	TGTGCCAGCTCCCGAGACGGGGCAGGGCGCTACAATGAGCAGTTCTTC	CASSRDGAGRYNEQFF
-	-	TRBV12-3/TRBV12-4	TRBJ1-1	TGTGCCAGCAGCCTAGACGGATACACTGAAGCTTTCTTT	CASSLDGYTEAFF
-	-	TRBV30	TRBJ1-2	TGTGCCTGGAGTGTACTGGAGGGCTACACCTTC	CAWSVLEGYTF
-	-	TRBV2	TRBJ1-6	TGTGCCAGCAGTGGAGAAGGTATTTCACCCCTCCACTTT	CASSGEGISPLHF
TRBD1	-	TRBV7-9	TRBJ1-6	TGTGCCAGCAGCTTCCAGGGGGATAATTCACCCCTCCACTTT	CASSFQGDNSPLHF
TRBD1	-	TRBV29-1	TRBJ2-7	TGCAGCGTCCGGACAGGGCGTACGTACGAGCAGTACTTC	CSVRTGRTYEQYF
TRBD1	-	TRBV20-1	TRBJ1-6	TGCAGTGCTAGAGATCAAAACAGGGGGGTTTCACCCCTCCACTTT	CSARDQNRGVSPLHF
TRBD1	-	TRBV12-5	TRBJ2-1	TGTGCTAGTGGTTCCGCCAACAGGGGGCCCTACAATGAGCAGTTCTTC	CASGSANRGPYNEQFF
-	-	TRBV2	TRBJ2-5	TGTGCCAGCAACCGACGGGGGCAAGAGACCCAGTACTTC	CASNRRGQETQYF
-	-	TRBV6-6	TRBJ2-5	TGTGCCAGCAGTTACTCTAATAGGGACTTCCAAGAGACCCAGTACTTC	CASSYSNRDFQETQYF
-	-	TRBV5-1	TRBJ2-7	TGCGCCAGCAGAGGGGACATGTGGGGCTACGAGCAGTACTTC	CASRGDMWGYEQYF
TRBD2	-	TRBV28	TRBJ2-1	TGTGCCAGCAGTTCACAGATGGGGGGGTACAATGAGCAGTTCTTC	CASSSQMGGYNEQFF
-	-	TRBV19	TRBJ2-7	TGTGCCAGTAGTATGGGGACACTCAAGGAGCAGTACTTC	CASSMGTLKEQYF